This T cell receptor beta chain was sequenced during a study of blood T cell repertoires in COVID-19. About the study: Donors in the United States, Italy and Spain gave samples during acute or convalescent COVID-19. From T cells, B-cell-depleted T cells, or PBMCs came the material, which was cDNA or gDNA.

Clones were read by immunoSEQ multiplex PCR, and TCRdb kept only the in-frame ones, dropping some. The repertoire holds some 310,000 clones, roughly 88% seen once, with less than 3.5% in the top ten. The CDR3 totals 15 residues. Germline CDR1 and CDR2: LNHDA and SQIVND (reference sequence). V shed 5 bases, J shed 3 bases, and the junction held 10 bases outside the gene matches. The receptor was isolated from a woman younger than 45 with COVID-19, enrolled during active disease. The sequenced sample consisted of peripheral blood. The chain couples TRBV19 to TRBJ2-7; 7 positions match TRBD1. The CDR3 DNA follows: TGTGCCAGTAGTGCCCTCACGGGACAGCGCTACGAGCAGTACTTC. It specifies CASSALTGQRYEQYF.